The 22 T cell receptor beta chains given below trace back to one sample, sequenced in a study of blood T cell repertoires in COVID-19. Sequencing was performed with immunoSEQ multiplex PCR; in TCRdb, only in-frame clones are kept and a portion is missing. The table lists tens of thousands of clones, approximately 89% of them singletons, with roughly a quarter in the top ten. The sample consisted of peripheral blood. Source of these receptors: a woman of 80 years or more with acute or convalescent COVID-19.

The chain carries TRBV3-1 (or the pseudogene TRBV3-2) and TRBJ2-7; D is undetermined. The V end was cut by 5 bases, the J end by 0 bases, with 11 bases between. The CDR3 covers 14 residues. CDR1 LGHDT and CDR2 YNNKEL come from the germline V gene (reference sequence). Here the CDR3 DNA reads TGTGCCAGCAGCTCGCGCGGTGCCTCCTACGAGCAGTACGTC. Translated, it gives CASSSRGASYEQYV.

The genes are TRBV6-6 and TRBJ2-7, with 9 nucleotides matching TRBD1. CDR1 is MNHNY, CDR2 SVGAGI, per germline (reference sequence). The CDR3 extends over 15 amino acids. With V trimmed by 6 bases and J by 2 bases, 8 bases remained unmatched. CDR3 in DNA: TGTGCCAGCAGCCCAAACAGGGGGCAACCCTACGAGCAGTACGTC. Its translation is CASSPNRGQPYEQYV.

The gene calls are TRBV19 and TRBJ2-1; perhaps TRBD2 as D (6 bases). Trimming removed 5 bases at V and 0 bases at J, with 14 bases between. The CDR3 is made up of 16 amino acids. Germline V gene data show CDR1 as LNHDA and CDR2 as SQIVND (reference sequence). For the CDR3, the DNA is TGTGCCAGTAGTTCCGGGACTCAAAGCTCCTACAATGAGCAGTTCTTC. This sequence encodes CASSSGTQSSYNEQFF.

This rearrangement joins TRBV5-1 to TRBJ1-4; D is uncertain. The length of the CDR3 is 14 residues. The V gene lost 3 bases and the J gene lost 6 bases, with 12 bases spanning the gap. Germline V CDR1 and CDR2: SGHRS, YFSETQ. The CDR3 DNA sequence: TGCGCCAGCAGCTCTTCATATGGAGATGAAAAACTGTTTTTT. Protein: CASSSSYGDEKLFF.

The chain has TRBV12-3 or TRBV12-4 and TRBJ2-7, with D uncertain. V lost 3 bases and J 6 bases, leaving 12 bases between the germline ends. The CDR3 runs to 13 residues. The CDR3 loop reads CASSFRALGEQYF. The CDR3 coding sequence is TGTGCCAGCAGTTTCAGAGCGTTGGGCGAGCAGTACTTC.

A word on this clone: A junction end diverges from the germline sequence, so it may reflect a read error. The CDR3 loop is CASSESGNTEAFF. As DNA, the CDR3 is TGTGCTAGCAGTGAATCGGGGAACACTGAAGCTTTCTTT. This sequence joins TRBV6-1 and TRBJ1-1; no clear D gene. CDR3 length: 13 amino acids. Germline CDR1 is MNHNS and CDR2 is SASEGT.

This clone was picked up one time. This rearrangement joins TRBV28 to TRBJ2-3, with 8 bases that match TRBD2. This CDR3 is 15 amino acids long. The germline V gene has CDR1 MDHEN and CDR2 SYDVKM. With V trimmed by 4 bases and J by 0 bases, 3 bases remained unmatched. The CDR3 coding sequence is TGTGCCAGCAGTTCTCCTAGCGGGAGCACAGATACGCAGTATTTT. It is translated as CASSSPSGSTDTQYF.

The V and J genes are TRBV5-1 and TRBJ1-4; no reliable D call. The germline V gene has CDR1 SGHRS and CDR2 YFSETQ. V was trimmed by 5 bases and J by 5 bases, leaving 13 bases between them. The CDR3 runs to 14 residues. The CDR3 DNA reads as TGCGCCAGCAGGGAGGGCAGCGACAATGAAAAACTGTTTTTT. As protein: CASREGSDNEKLFF.

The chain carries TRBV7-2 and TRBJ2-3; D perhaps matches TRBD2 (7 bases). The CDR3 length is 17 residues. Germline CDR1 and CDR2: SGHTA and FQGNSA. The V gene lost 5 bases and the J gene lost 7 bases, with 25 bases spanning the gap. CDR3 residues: CASSPNLRRGAGYTQYF. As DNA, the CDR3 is TGTGCCAGCAGCCCCAACCTGAGACGGGGGGCCGGGTATACGCAGTATTTT.

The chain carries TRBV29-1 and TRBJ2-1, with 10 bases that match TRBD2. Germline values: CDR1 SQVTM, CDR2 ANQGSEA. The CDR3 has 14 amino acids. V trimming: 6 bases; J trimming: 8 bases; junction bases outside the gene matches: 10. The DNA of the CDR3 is TGCAGCGTCCTCCTTGACAGCGGGGGGGATGAGCAGTTCTTC. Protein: CSVLLDSGGDEQFF.

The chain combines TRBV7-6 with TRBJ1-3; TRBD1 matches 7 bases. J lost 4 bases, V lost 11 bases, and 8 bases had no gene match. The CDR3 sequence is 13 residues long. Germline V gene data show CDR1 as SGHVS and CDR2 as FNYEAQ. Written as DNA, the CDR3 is TGTGCCGCAGGGGGGAGGCTCGGAAACACCATATATTTT. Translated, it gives CAAGGRLGNTIYF.

Here the CDR3 reads CASSSGFGDTQYF. DNA for the CDR3: TGTGCCAGCAGTTCAGGGTTTGGGGATACGCAGTATTTT. V is TRBV2 and J is TRBJ2-3; tentatively, D is TRBD1 (5 bases). Germline lookup yields CDR1 SNHLY and CDR2 FYNNEI. This CDR3 region has 13 residues. Between the trimmed V and J ends, which lost 5 bases and 6 bases, there was a span of 12 bases.

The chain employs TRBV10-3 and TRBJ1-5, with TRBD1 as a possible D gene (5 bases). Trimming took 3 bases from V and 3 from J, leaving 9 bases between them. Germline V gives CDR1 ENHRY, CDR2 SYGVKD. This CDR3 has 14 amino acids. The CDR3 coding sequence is TGTGCCATCAGTGACGGGACTCCCAATCAGCCCCAGCATTTT. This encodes CAISDGTPNQPQHF.

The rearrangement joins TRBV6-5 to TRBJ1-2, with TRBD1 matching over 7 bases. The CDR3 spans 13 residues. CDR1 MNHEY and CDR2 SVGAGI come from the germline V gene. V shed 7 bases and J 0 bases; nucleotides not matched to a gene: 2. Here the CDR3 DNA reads TGTGCCAGCATTGGACAGGCTAACTATGGCTACACCTTC. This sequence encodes CASIGQANYGYTF.

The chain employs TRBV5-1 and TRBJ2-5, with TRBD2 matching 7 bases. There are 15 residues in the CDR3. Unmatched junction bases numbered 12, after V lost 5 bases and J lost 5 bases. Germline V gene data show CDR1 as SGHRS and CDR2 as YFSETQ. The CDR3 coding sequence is TGCGCCAGCAGGAGGCAGCCAGCGGGATTGGAGACCCAGTACTTC. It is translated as CASRRQPAGLETQYF.

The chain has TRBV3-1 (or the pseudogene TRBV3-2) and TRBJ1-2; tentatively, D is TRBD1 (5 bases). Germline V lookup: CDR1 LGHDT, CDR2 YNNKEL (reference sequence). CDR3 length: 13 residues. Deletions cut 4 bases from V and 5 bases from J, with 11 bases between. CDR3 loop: CASSPRKGYGYTF. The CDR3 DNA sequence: TGTGCCAGCAGCCCCCGCAAGGGGTATGGCTACACCTTC.

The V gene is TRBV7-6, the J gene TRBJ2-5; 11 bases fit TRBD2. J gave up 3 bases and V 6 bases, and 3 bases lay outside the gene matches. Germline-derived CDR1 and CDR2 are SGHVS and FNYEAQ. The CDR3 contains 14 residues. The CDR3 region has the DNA TGTGCCAGCAGTTCACTAGCGGGGGAAGAGACCCAGTACTTC. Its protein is CASSSLAGEETQYF.

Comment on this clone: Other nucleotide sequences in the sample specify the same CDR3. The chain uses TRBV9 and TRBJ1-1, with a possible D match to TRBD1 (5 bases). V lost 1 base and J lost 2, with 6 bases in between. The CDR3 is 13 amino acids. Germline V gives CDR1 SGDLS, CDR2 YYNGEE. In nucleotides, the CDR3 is TGTGCCAGCAGCGTACAGGGAAACACTGAAGCTTTCTTT. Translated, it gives CASSVQGNTEAFF.

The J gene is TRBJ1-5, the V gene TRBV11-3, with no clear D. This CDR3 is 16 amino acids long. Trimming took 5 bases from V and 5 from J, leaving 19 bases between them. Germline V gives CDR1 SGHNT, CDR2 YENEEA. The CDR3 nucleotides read TGTGCCAGCAGCCGCTTTCCCCGGGATCCGGATCAGCCCCAGCATTTT. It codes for CASSRFPRDPDQPQHF.

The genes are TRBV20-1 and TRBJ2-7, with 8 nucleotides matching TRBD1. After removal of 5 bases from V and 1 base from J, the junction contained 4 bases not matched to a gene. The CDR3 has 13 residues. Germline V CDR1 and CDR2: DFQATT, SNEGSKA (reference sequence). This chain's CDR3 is CSAGGQGSYEQYF. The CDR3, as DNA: TGCAGTGCTGGTGGACAGGGATCCTACGAGCAGTACTTC.

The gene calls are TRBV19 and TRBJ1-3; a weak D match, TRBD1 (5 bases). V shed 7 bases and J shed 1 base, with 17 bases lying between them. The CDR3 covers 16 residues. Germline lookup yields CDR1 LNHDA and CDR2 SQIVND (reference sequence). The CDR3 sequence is CASNPSRERSGNTIYF. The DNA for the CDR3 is TGTGCCAGTAATCCCAGCAGGGAACGGTCTGGAAACACCATATATTTT.

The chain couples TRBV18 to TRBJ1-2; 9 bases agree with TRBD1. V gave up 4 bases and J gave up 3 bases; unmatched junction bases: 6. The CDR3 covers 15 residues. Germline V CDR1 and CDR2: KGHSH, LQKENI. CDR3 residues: CASSRTGALDYGYTF. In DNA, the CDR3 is TGTGCCAGCTCACGGACAGGGGCCCTGGACTATGGCTACACCTTC.